A selection of T cell receptor beta chains follows, all from one sample in a study of T-cell memory formation after mild COVID-19. Each CDR3 protein gets one entry after TCRdb re-called the 5' RACE reads with MiXCR. Seen here are fewer than 250,000 distinct CDR3 sequences, about 11% observed once, and the top ten hold roughly 3.2%. The source material was PBMCs or a T cell subset sorted from them (not recorded which). These receptors all come from a man younger than 35 who had mild COVID-19 (a few samples of this study predate the infection). Cell type and time point are not known. The CDR3 runs from the conserved cysteine through the conserved F or W. The D gene is left open where the match is weak. The size field is filled for only some rows; it gives once, few, many or a size class.

clone_size: few; j_call: TRBJ1-2; v_call: TRBV20-1; d_call: -; cdr3_aa: CSATSRGRDYGYTF; cdr3_nt: TGCAGTGCTACCTCCAGGGGTAGGGACTATGGCTACACCTTC
clone_size: few; j_call: TRBJ2-3; v_call: TRBV15; d_call: -; cdr3_aa: CATSREASDTQYF; cdr3_nt: TGTGCCACCAGCAGAGAGGCCAGCGATACGCAGTATTTT
clone_size: few; j_call: TRBJ1-2; v_call: TRBV7-6; d_call: -; cdr3_aa: CASSPGPLGGYTF; cdr3_nt: TGTGCCAGCAGCCCAGGGCCCTTAGGTGGCTACACCTTC
clone_size: -; j_call: TRBJ2-3; v_call: TRBV7-8; d_call: TRBD1; cdr3_aa: CASSKRDRALDTQYF; cdr3_nt: TGTGCCAGCAGCAAAAGGGACAGGGCTTTAGATACGCAGTATTTT
clone_size: -; j_call: TRBJ1-1; v_call: TRBV4-3; d_call: -; cdr3_aa: CASSQDYSTEAFF; cdr3_nt: TGCGCCAGCAGCCAAGATTATTCCACTGAAGCTTTCTTT
clone_size: few; j_call: TRBJ1-1; v_call: TRBV5-1; d_call: TRBD1; cdr3_aa: CASSLRGQGEATEAFF; cdr3_nt: TGCGCCAGCAGCTTGCGGGGACAGGGAGAGGCCACTGAAGCTTTCTTT
clone_size: -; j_call: TRBJ2-2; v_call: TRBV11-1; d_call: -; cdr3_aa: CASSNKPGYLNTGELFF; cdr3_nt: TGTGCCAGCAGCAACAAACCCGGATACCTGAACACCGGGGAGCTGTTTTTT
clone_size: -; j_call: TRBJ1-2; v_call: TRBV7-6; d_call: TRBD1; cdr3_aa: CASSLDLGTGGYGYTF; cdr3_nt: TGTGCCAGCAGCTTAGATTTGGGGACAGGGGGCTATGGCTACACCTTC
clone_size: -; j_call: TRBJ1-2; v_call: TRBV29-1; d_call: -; cdr3_aa: CSVGGQGYGYTF; cdr3_nt: TGCAGCGTTGGGGGTCAGGGGTATGGCTACACCTTC
clone_size: -; j_call: TRBJ2-2; v_call: TRBV15; d_call: TRBD1; cdr3_aa: CATSGWDRDTGELFF; cdr3_nt: TGTGCCACCAGCGGCTGGGACAGGGACACCGGGGAGCTGTTTTTT
clone_size: few; j_call: TRBJ1-1; v_call: TRBV2; d_call: -; cdr3_aa: CASSEKTVHTEAFF; cdr3_nt: TGTGCCAGCAGTGAAAAGACCGTCCACACTGAAGCTTTCTTT